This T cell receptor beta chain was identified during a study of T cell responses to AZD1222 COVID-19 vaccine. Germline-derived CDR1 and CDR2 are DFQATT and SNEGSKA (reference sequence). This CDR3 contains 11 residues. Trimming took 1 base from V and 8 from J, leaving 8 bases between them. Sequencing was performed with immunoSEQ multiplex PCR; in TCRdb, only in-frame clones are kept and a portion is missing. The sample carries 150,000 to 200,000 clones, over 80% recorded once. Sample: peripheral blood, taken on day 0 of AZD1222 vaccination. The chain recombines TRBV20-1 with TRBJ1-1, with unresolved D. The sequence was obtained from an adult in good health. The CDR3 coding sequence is TGCAGTGCTAGAGTTGACTTCGAAGCTTTCTTT. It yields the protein CSARVDFEAFF.